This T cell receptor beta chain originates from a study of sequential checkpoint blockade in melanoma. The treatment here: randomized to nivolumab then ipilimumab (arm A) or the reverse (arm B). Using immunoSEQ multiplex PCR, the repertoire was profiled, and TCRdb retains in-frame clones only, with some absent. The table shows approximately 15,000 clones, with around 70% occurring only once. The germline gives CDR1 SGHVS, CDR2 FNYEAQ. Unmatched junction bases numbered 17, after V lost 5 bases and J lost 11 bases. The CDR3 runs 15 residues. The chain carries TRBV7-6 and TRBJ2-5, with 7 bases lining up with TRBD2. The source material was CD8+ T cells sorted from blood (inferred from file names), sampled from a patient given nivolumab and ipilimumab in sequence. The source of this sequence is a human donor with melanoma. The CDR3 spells CASSPQLREWGEQYF. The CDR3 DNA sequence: TGTGCCAGCAGCCCACAGTTGCGGGAGTGGGGGGAGCAGTACTTC.